These 14 T cell receptor beta chains were all obtained from the same sample, sequenced in a study of cytomegalovirus exposure and HLA in healthy donors. Researchers ran the PCR with 60 Vbeta and 13 Jbeta primers. The method was immunoSEQ multiplex PCR; TCRdb's version includes in-frame clones alone and lacks a portion of them. The table lists 150,000 to 250,000 clones, 75% to 90% of them singletons, with 5.5% to 7.5% in the top ten. The sample comprised PBMCs. The receptors stem from a woman aged 50 to 65 in good health and CMV-seropositive.

This clone occurred a few times. The V call is TRBV7-9, the J call TRBJ1-2, with D perhaps TRBD1 (5 bases). Germline V lookup: CDR1 SEHNR, CDR2 FQNEAQ (reference sequence). Trimming took off 5 bases at V and 8 bases at J, with 18 bases between the two ends. The CDR3 sequence is 14 residues long. CDR3 protein: CASSTAPGNMGYTF. The CDR3 coding sequence is TGTGCCAGCAGCACTGCTCCAGGGAATATGGGCTACACCTTC.

V is TRBV15 and J is TRBJ1-5; 8 bases are shared with TRBD1. Trimming cost V 4 bases and J 1 base; bases outside gene matches: 3. This CDR3 has 15 amino acids. CDR1 and CDR2 (germline): LNHNV, YYDKDF (reference sequence). The CDR3 here is CATSNGQGSNQPQHF. CDR3 DNA sequence: TGTGCCACCAGCAATGGACAGGGAAGCAATCAGCCCCAGCATTTT.

The V and J genes are TRBV6-1 and TRBJ1-1, with D tentatively TRBD1 (5 bases). Trimming cost V 11 bases and J 3 bases, with 13 bases left between them. The CDR3 runs 12 residues. The germline gives CDR1 MNHNS, CDR2 SASEGT. Written as DNA, the CDR3 is TGTGCCGCAGCCAGGGCGGACACTGAAGCTTTCTTT. Its translation is CAAARADTEAFF.

This clone was detected once. The V and J genes are TRBV18 and TRBJ2-3; TRBD1 agrees at 9 bases. CDR1 is KGHSH, CDR2 LQKENI, per germline. Trimming at V came to 4 bases and at J to 2 bases, leaving 7 bases not matched to a gene. This CDR3 has 16 residues. CDR3 sequence (DNA): TGTGCCAGCTCACGTATAGGGACAGGGCTCACAGATACGCAGTATTTT. It is translated as CASSRIGTGLTDTQYF.

The V call is TRBV13, the J call TRBJ1-4, with D possibly being TRBD1 (6 bases). The V gene lost 5 bases and the J gene lost 10 bases, with 20 bases spanning the gap. This CDR3 has 15 amino acids. Germline lookup yields CDR1 PRHDT and CDR2 FYEKMQ (reference sequence). The CDR3 loop reads CASSEDRPKGGKLFF. In nucleotides, the CDR3 is TGTGCCAGCAGCGAAGACAGGCCAAAGGGTGGAAAACTGTTTTTT.

V usage is TRBV5-1 and J usage is TRBJ2-7, with a possible D match to TRBD2 (6 bases). CDR1 is SGHRS and CDR2 is YFSETQ in the germline V gene. V was pared by 4 bases and J by 2 bases, with 10 bases between. The CDR3 contains 13 residues. The CDR3 bases are TGCGCCAGCAGCGAAGCGGGCCCCTACGAGCAGTACTTC. The encoded protein is CASSEAGPYEQYF.

The chain combines TRBV27 with TRBJ1-1; 8 bases fit TRBD1. Germline V gene lookup returns CDR1 MNHEY and CDR2 SMNVEV (reference sequence). V lost 0 bases to trimming and J lost 5 bases; unmatched junction nucleotides: 11. The CDR3 covers 17 residues. In DNA form, the CDR3 reads TGTGCCAGCAGTTTATCGATTGTGCTACAGGGGGGTACTGAAGCTTTCTTT. Translating gives CASSLSIVLQGGTEAFF.

The chain recombines TRBV28 with TRBJ2-5; possible D gene TRBD1, 6 bases. The length of the CDR3 is 15 residues. Trimming cost V 3 bases and J 2 bases, with 13 bases left between them. CDR1 is MDHEN, CDR2 SYDVKM, per germline. CDR3 nucleotide sequence: TGTGCCAGCAGTTTCCCACAGGGTCAACAAGAGACCCAGTACTTC. This sequence encodes CASSFPQGQQETQYF.

This clone has just a few counts. The chain employs TRBV5-4 and TRBJ1-1; 7 bases align to TRBD1. V dropped 2 bases and J dropped 1; count of bases not matched to a gene: 14. CDR3 length: 18 amino acids. Per germline, CDR1 SGHNT and CDR2 YYREEE (reference sequence). This chain's CDR3 is CASSLYRGPGGANTEAFF. The CDR3 DNA reads as TGTGCCAGCAGCTTATACAGGGGCCCCGGTGGGGCGAACACTGAAGCTTTCTTT.

The V call is TRBV9, the J call TRBJ1-6, with 7 positions matching TRBD1. With V trimmed by 3 bases and J by 9 bases, 9 bases remained unmatched. Per germline, CDR1 SGDLS and CDR2 YYNGEE. This CDR3 is built from 15 residues. CDR3 DNA: TGTGCCAGCAGCGCCCGTCCAGGGGGGAGTTCACCCCTCCACTTT. It translates to CASSARPGGSSPLHF.

The rearrangement joins TRBV7-2 to TRBJ2-5; D call uncertain. The DNA end is more similar to TRBJ2-7, so the J call may be wrong. CDR1 is SGHTA, CDR2 FQGNSA, per germline. The CDR3 extends over 14 amino acids. The CDR3, as DNA: TGTGCCAGCAGCTTACCGAGTTACCCCTACGAGCAGTACTTC. Translation: CASSLPSYPYEQYF.

As to this clone: The junction departs from germline at one end; a sequencing error may be responsible. This chain joins TRBV27 and TRBJ2-4, with TRBD2 as a possible D gene (5 bases). Germline CDR1 and CDR2: MNHEY and SMNVEV (reference sequence). This CDR3 contains 16 residues. CDR3 coding DNA: TGTGCCAGCAGTTACCTTGGGAGTCCTCTGGGAAACAGTCAGTACTTC. This translates into CASSYLGSPLGNSQYF.

The chain uses TRBV11-2 and TRBJ1-1; a weak D match, TRBD1 (6 bases). CDR3 length: 14 amino acids. CDR1 and CDR2 from the germline V gene are SGHAT and FQNNGV. V lost 8 bases, J lost 8 bases, and 21 bases lay in between. The CDR3 reads CASAFSRTVGEAFF. Here the CDR3 DNA reads TGTGCCAGCGCTTTCTCCCGGACAGTCGGGGAAGCTTTCTTT.

The rearrangement uses TRBV11-2 and TRBJ1-3; 11 bases map to TRBD1. With 4 bases clipped from V and 3 bases from J, the junction kept 2 bases outside the gene matches. Germline V gives CDR1 SGHAT, CDR2 FQNNGV. This CDR3 spans 15 amino acids. The CDR3 sequence: CASSWTGGFGNTIYF. The CDR3, as DNA: TGTGCCAGCAGCTGGACAGGGGGCTTTGGAAACACCATATATTTT. The entire variable domain, with the rest obtained from reference TRBV11-2 and TRBJ1-3, is as follows: EAGVAQSPRYKIIEKRQSVAFWCNPISGHATLYWYQQILGQGPKLLIQFQNNGVVDDSQLPKDRFSAERLKGVDSTLKIQPAKLEDSAVYLCASSWTGGFGNTIYFGEGSWLTVV.